What follows are 32 T cell receptor beta chains derived from one specimen sequenced in a study of blood T cells in healthy people across ages. The second PCR ran about 6 to 12 cycles with a sample-barcoded 5' primer and J-beta primers. TCRdb independently ran MiXCR on the 5' RACE reads; one entry per CDR3 protein. The top ten clones hold about 20% of a sample with 700,000 to 800,000 distinct CDR3 sequences, about 42% of them seen once. Source material: blood. The origin of the receptors is a woman in her sixties in good health.

This clonotype has just one count. The genes are TRBV5-1 and TRBJ2-6; D tentatively fits TRBD1 or TRBD2 (5 bases each). CDR1 SGHRS and CDR2 YFSETQ come from the germline V gene. The CDR3 is 15 residues long. V lost 6 bases and J lost 2, with 12 bases in between. Written as DNA, the CDR3 is TGCGCCAGCACGTCCGGGACCACTGGGGCCAACGTCCTGACTTTC. It yields the protein CASTSGTTGANVLTF.

This clonotype was detected only a few times. The CDR3 protein is CASSGTGTATYEQYF. The CDR3 bases are TGCGCCAGCAGTGGAACCGGGACAGCCACCTACGAGCAGTACTTC. This sequence joins TRBV10-2 and TRBJ2-7; 7 bases align to TRBD1. Looked up from germline, CDR1 is WSHSY and CDR2 is SAAADI. The CDR3 runs to 15 residues. V shed 4 bases and J 2 bases; nucleotides not matched to a gene: 8.

CDR3 in amino acids: CASSYSGQGISSREQYF. CDR3 DNA: TGTGCCAGCAGTTACTCAGGACAGGGGATTTCATCGCGGGAGCAGTACTTC. The J gene is TRBJ2-5, the V gene TRBV6-5; TRBD1 aligns across 9 bases. V lost 0 bases to trimming and J lost 11 bases; unmatched junction nucleotides: 16. Germline V gene sequence: CDR1 MNHEY, CDR2 SVGAGI. CDR3 length: 17 residues.

This clonotype has a handful of counts. The chain employs TRBV10-3 and TRBJ2-3; the D is unclear. The ends were cut back, 8 bases at V and 1 base at J, with 13 bases in the middle. Germline loops: CDR1 ENHRY, CDR2 SYGVKD. This CDR3 spans 14 amino acids. The CDR3 here is CAIGVRQGTDTQYF. In DNA, the CDR3 is TGTGCCATCGGGGTACGGCAAGGCACAGATACGCAGTATTTT.

This clonotype was detected only a few times. This chain connects TRBV7-9 to TRBJ1-2; a possible D gene is TRBD1 (5 bases). CDR1 is SEHNR and CDR2 is FQNEAQ in the germline V gene (reference sequence). CDR3 length: 16 amino acids. Trimming shortened V by 8 bases and J by 0 bases, and 19 bases separated the two germline ends. CDR3 DNA sequence: TGTGCCAGCTGGGGTTCTAAAAAAGGGGCTAACTATGGCTACACCTTC. It specifies CASWGSKKGANYGYTF.

The chain employs TRBV4-1 and TRBJ1-5; D unresolved. Trimming took 0 bases from V and 6 from J, leaving 12 bases between them. The CDR3 length is 15 residues. Germline V lookup: CDR1 MGHRA, CDR2 YSYEKL. The CDR3 region has the DNA TGCGCCAGCAGCCAAGATAGGGATTCGGGTCAGCCCCAGCATTTT. It yields the protein CASSQDRDSGQPQHF.

There are a few counts of this clonotype. This rearrangement joins TRBV20-1 to TRBJ2-3, with a possible D match to TRBD2 (6 bases). CDR3 length: 13 residues. Germline V lookup: CDR1 DFQATT, CDR2 SNEGSKA (reference sequence). The V end lost 7 bases, the J end lost 6 bases, and 17 bases lay between the germline ends. The CDR3 coding sequence is TGCAGTGTTAGGGAGATACGGGAGGATACGCAGTATTTT. It specifies CSVREIREDTQYF.

In nucleotides, the CDR3 is TGTGCCAGCAGCCAAGAACTAGCGGCAGATACGCAGTATTTT. Residues: CASSQELAADTQYF. The chain links TRBV4-2 to TRBJ2-3; 8 nucleotides match TRBD2. CDR1 and CDR2 (germline): LGHNA, YNFKEQ. Trimming cost V 0 bases and J 4 bases; bases outside gene matches: 0. The CDR3 length is 14 residues.

The table lists this clonotype with a count of one. The chain has TRBV7-2 and TRBJ2-7; 7 positions match TRBD1. V trimming: 7 bases; J trimming: 7 bases; junction bases outside the gene matches: 16. Germline values: CDR1 SGHTA, CDR2 FQGNSA. This CDR3 is 15 amino acids long. CDR3 sequence reads: CASTPWDSSYNEQYF. Here the CDR3 DNA reads TGTGCCAGCACCCCCTGGGACAGCTCCTACAATGAGCAGTACTTC. Variable domain in full (rest from reference TRBV7-2 and TRBJ2-7): GAGVSQSPSNKVTEKGKDVELRCDPISGHTALYWYRQSLGQGLEFLIYFQGNSAPDKSGLPSDRFSAERTGGSVSTLTIQRTQQEDSAVYLCASTPWDSSYNEQYFGPGTRLTVT.

J is TRBJ2-1 and V is TRBV4-3; 8 bases are a match to TRBD2. Germline V CDR1 and CDR2: LGHNA, YSLEER. This CDR3 spans 12 amino acids. J lost 10 bases, V lost 2 bases, and 1 base had no gene match. DNA for the CDR3: TGCGCCAGCAGCCAAATAGCGGGGGAGCAGTTCTTC. Its protein product is CASSQIAGEQFF.

This clonotype was seen just once. The chain employs TRBV30 and TRBJ1-5; 7 positions match TRBD1. The CDR3 totals 13 residues. Per germline, CDR1 GTSNPN and CDR2 SVGIG (reference sequence). J gave up 6 bases and V 4 bases, and 6 bases lay outside the gene matches. CDR3 DNA sequence: TGTGCCTGGACCTCGACAGGGACTCAGCCCCAGCATTTT. Its translation is CAWTSTGTQPQHF.

Many counts were recorded for this clonotype. V usage is TRBV7-9 and J usage is TRBJ2-5; D assignment may be TRBD1 or TRBD2 (7 bases each). Germline V gene data show CDR1 as SEHNR and CDR2 as FQNEAQ (reference sequence). V lost 5 bases and J lost 2, with 12 bases in between. The length of the CDR3 is 14 residues. The CDR3 DNA follows: TGTGCCAGCAGCCCAGGGGGGGGACAAGAGACCCAGTACTTC. It translates to CASSPGGGQETQYF.

About this clonotype itself: This may be a read error, as it is one base from a much larger clone. The genes are TRBV20-1 and TRBJ2-7; 8 bases are a match to TRBD2. In germline, CDR1 is DFQATT, CDR2 SNEGSKA (reference sequence). CDR3 length: 14 amino acids. Trimming took 8 bases from V and 3 from J; bases not matched to a gene: 12. The CDR3 sequence: CSTRPGTRGYEQYF. CDR3 sequence (DNA): TGCAGTACTCGTCCCGGGACTAGGGGCTACGAGCAGTACTTC.

The table lists this clonotype with a count of one. The rearrangement links TRBV20-1 to TRBJ1-1, with D possibly being TRBD1 (6 bases). Trimming removed 1 base from V and 2 bases from J, with 17 bases in between. The CDR3 is made up of 16 amino acids. Per the germline V gene, CDR1 is DFQATT and CDR2 is SNEGSKA (reference sequence). The CDR3 reads CSARVGGEGANTEAFF. CDR3 coding DNA: TGCAGTGCTAGAGTCGGGGGCGAAGGGGCAAACACTGAAGCTTTCTTT.

The sample holds a few counts of this clonotype. This sequence joins TRBV12-3 or TRBV12-4 and TRBJ1-1, with D unclear. The CDR3 totals 17 residues. The V end lost 1 base, the J end lost 1 base, and 16 bases lay between the germline ends. Written as DNA, the CDR3 is TGTGCCAGCAGTTTAGTTCCCAACTCGCAGGCGAACACTGAAGCTTTCTTT. Translated: CASSLVPNSQANTEAFF.

V gene TRBV2 combines with J gene TRBJ1-4; no clear D gene. There are 15 residues in the CDR3. Germline CDR1 SNHLY, CDR2 FYNNEI. V dropped 6 bases and J dropped 2 bases, with 13 bases sitting between them. CDR3: CASSADGLTNEKLFF. CDR3 nucleotides: TGTGCCAGCAGCGCCGACGGCCTCACTAATGAAAAACTGTTTTTT.

The CDR3 nucleotides read TGTGCCAGCAGCTGGAGCGGTAGCGGGGCTCTCTCCTACAATGAGCAGTACTTC. It yields the protein CASSWSGSGALSYNEQYF. The rearrangement joins TRBV7-2 to TRBJ2-1, with TRBD2 matching over 8 bases. With the DNA end fitting TRBJ2-7 better, the J assignment may be wrong. Germline CDR1 and CDR2: SGHTA and FQGNSA. This CDR3 has 18 residues.

This clonotype came up once. The chain carries TRBV12-3 or TRBV12-4 and TRBJ2-5; D is unclear. The CDR3 loop spans 14 amino acids. V was pared by 5 bases and J by 5 bases, with 15 bases between. CDR3 loop: CASSTDRGTETQYF. As DNA, the CDR3 is TGTGCCAGCAGTACTGATCGAGGCACGGAGACCCAGTACTTC.

This rearrangement joins TRBV6-2 or TRBV6-3 to TRBJ2-7; D might be TRBD2 (6 bases). The ends were cut back, 6 bases at V and 1 base at J, with 16 bases in the middle. CDR3 size: 15 residues. Germline assignment: CDR1 MNHEY and CDR2 SVGEGT. CDR3 sequence (DNA): TGTGCCAGCAGCTGGGGCGGGATGGGGTCCTACGAGCAGTACTTC. Protein: CASSWGGMGSYEQYF.

V gene TRBV2 combines with J gene TRBJ2-3; D unclear. The CDR3 extends over 12 amino acids. Germline CDR1 SNHLY, CDR2 FYNNEI. V was clipped by 8 bases and J by 8 bases, with 14 bases between them. CDR3 nucleotide sequence: TGTGCCAGCCACCCCTGGGCAGGTACGCAGTATTTT. Translated: CASHPWAGTQYF.

This clonotype was found a few times. This chain joins TRBV3-1 and TRBJ2-3; 8 bases match TRBD2. Germline CDR1 is LGHDT and CDR2 is YNNKEL (reference sequence). There are 15 residues in the CDR3. Unmatched junction bases numbered 6, after V lost 5 bases and J lost 2 bases. In nucleotides, the CDR3 is TGTGCCAGCAGCTCATATAGCGGGGACACAGATACGCAGTATTTT. Translation gives CASSSYSGDTDTQYF.

CDR3 sequence reads: CASRKLAGATTGELFF. CDR3 nucleotides: TGTGCCAGCAGAAAACTAGCGGGAGCCACCACCGGGGAGCTGTTTTTT. The chain is built from TRBV11-2 and TRBJ2-2; TRBD2 matches 11 bases. V trimming: 6 bases; J trimming: 4 bases; junction bases outside the gene matches: 7. Germline V gives CDR1 SGHAT, CDR2 FQNNGV. The CDR3 has 16 residues.

On this clonotype: A much larger clone lies a single base off, so this may be a read error. The chain recombines TRBV5-1 with TRBJ2-3; 8 nucleotides agree with TRBD2. The V segment lost 2 bases and the J segment 3 bases; nucleotides outside the gene matches: 5. The CDR3 loop spans 15 amino acids. CDR1 and CDR2 (germline): SGHRS, YFSETQ. The chain's CDR3 is CASSFDKRETDTQYF. The CDR3 bases are TGCGCCAGCAGCTTCGATAAGCGGGAGACAGATACGCAGTATTTT.

In its sample, this clonotype was seen a few times. This sequence joins TRBV29-1 and TRBJ1-4; 7 bases align to TRBD1. Germline CDR1 and CDR2: SQVTM and ANQGSEA. This CDR3 has 13 residues. V was pared by 5 bases and J by 5 bases, with 5 bases of the junction left unmatched. CDR3 nucleotides: TGCAGCGTTTTAGGGACAGTGAATGAAAAACTGTTTTTT. This sequence encodes CSVLGTVNEKLFF.

The V and J genes are TRBV14 and TRBJ1-6; D remains unclear. V dropped 0 bases and J dropped 7 bases, with 10 bases sitting between them. This CDR3 contains 15 residues. Looked up from germline, CDR1 is SGHDN and CDR2 is FVKESK. The chain's CDR3 is CASSQDRASNSPLHF. CDR3 coding DNA: TGTGCCAGCAGCCAAGATCGGGCCAGCAATTCACCCCTCCACTTT.

V is TRBV2 and J is TRBJ2-3; maybe TRBD2 (6 bases). Trimming left V 5 bases short and J 0 bases short, with 12 bases between. The CDR3 length is 15 residues. CDR1 is SNHLY and CDR2 is FYNNEI in the germline V gene. Written as DNA, the CDR3 is TGTGCCAGCAGTCTTTGGGCGGGAAGCACAGATACGCAGTATTTT. This encodes CASSLWAGSTDTQYF.

The chain is built from TRBV7-6 and TRBJ2-1; 8 nucleotides agree with TRBD2. Trimming cost V 0 bases and J 1 base; bases outside gene matches: 8. The CDR3 loop spans 18 amino acids. Germline CDR1 SGHVS, CDR2 FNYEAQ. In DNA, the CDR3 is TGTGCCAGCAGCTTAGCGCTGGCGGGGGGAGGGTCCTACAATGAGCAGTTCTTC. Amino acids: CASSLALAGGGSYNEQFF.

This clonotype showed up just a few times. The chain combines TRBV4-2 with TRBJ2-7, with 14 bases matching TRBD2. V lost 3 bases, J lost 2 bases, and 9 bases stayed unmatched. This CDR3 is built from 18 residues. CDR1 is LGHNA and CDR2 is YNFKEQ in the germline V gene. The CDR3 region has the DNA TGTGCCAGCAGCCAGGGACTAGCGGGAGACGCCATTACCTACGAGCAGTACTTC. Translating gives CASSQGLAGDAITYEQYF.

This clonotype was seen only once. The chain has TRBV5-1 and TRBJ2-3; D is perhaps TRBD1 or TRBD2 (6 bases each). The CDR3 contains 15 residues. Germline V lookup: CDR1 SGHRS, CDR2 YFSETQ. The germline V and J ends were trimmed by 0 bases and 7 bases, with 15 bases remaining between them. For the CDR3, the DNA is TGCGCCAGCAGCTTGGGCCAGCTCGGGGGCCATACGCAGTATTTT. Its translation: CASSLGQLGGHTQYF.

This clonotype was seen ten or more times. This sequence joins TRBV27 and TRBJ2-7, with D unresolved. Germline V gene lookup returns CDR1 MNHEY and CDR2 SMNVEV (reference sequence). V lost 7 bases and J 1 base, leaving 8 bases between the germline ends. This CDR3 contains 12 residues. The CDR3 nucleotides read TGTGCCAGCAAAGACAAATCCTACGAGCAGTACTTC. Protein: CASKDKSYEQYF.

This sequence joins TRBV7-8 and TRBJ2-5; 7 bases are shared with TRBD2. The CDR3 length is 16 residues. The V gene end was trimmed by 0 bases and the J gene end by 1 base; junction bases not matched to a gene: 5. Germline assignment: CDR1 SGHVS and CDR2 FQNEAQ. For the CDR3, the DNA is TGTGCCAGCAGCTTAGCGGCTAGCGGTCCCCAAGAGACCCAGTACTTC. Protein: CASSLAASGPQETQYF.

The chain joins TRBV3-1 to TRBJ2-7; either TRBD1 or TRBD2 may fit D (5 bases each). Near its end, the DNA agrees better with TRBJ2-4, so the J call may be wrong. Germline CDR1 LGHDT, CDR2 YNNKEL (reference sequence). The CDR3 contains 17 residues. CDR3 amino acids: CASSQDSRRGNHPIQYF. The DNA of the CDR3 is TGTGCCAGCAGCCAAGATTCTCGACGGGGCAACCATCCCATTCAGTACTTC.